This section outlines one T cell receptor beta chain sequence together with its context. The sample comes from a study of T-cell reconstitution after alpha-beta-depleted transplantation in children. CDR1 is KGHSH, CDR2 LQKENI, per germline. V trimming: 4 bases; J trimming: 2 bases; junction bases outside the gene matches: 6. The CDR3 is 15 residues long. A library of TCRbeta sequences, prepared with unique molecular identifiers, was generated. Each CDR3 protein gets one entry after TCRdb re-called the PCR reads with MiXCR. This table has over 85,000 distinct CDR3 sequences, 10% appearing once. The source was PBMCs from the stem cell graft donor, collected from the stem cell graft. The sequence was collected from a human donor who donated a stem cell graft to a child with acute lymphoblastic leukemia. The V call is TRBV18, the J call TRBJ1-1; the match to TRBD1 covers 8 bases. CDR3 region: CASSREQGENTEAFF. DNA of the CDR3: TGTGCCAGCTCACGGGAACAGGGGGAAAACACTGAAGCTTTCTTT.